Below are 9 T cell receptor beta chains sequenced from a single sample in a study of blood T cell repertoires in COVID-19 (dated by TCRdb to about 2020). The method behind the library was the immunoSEQ multiplex PCR assay. The table comes from immuneACCESS by way of TCRdb, which keeps in-frame sequences with V and J called. Part of the clones is missing from these tables; in studies checked, under half for an unresolved V gene and the rest for unknown reasons. The sample contains approximately 150,000 clones, 81% of them found a single time. The top ten constitute 8.2% of the sample. What was sequenced was peripheral blood. These receptors were obtained from a human donor in a cohort sampled during active COVID-19.

This chain connects TRBV9 to TRBJ2-6; D possibly corresponds to TRBD2 (7 bases). Per germline, CDR1 SGDLS and CDR2 YYNGEE. Trimming removed 5 bases from V and 1 base from J, with 19 bases in between. This CDR3 contains 18 residues. Here the CDR3 DNA reads TGTGCCAGCAGTAAATGGGGCGGGGGCGAATCTGGGGCCAACGTCCTGACTTTC. It translates to CASSKWGGGESGANVLTF. The variable domain in full, with the rest retrieved from reference TRBV9 and TRBJ2-6, is DSGVTQTPKHLITATGQRVTLRCSPRSGDLSVYWYQQSLDQGLQFLIQYYNGEERAKGNILERFSAQQFPDLHSELNLSSLELGDSALYFCASSKWGGGESGANVLTFGAGSRLTVL.

The rearrangement joins TRBV5-4 to TRBJ2-7, with 7 bases matching TRBD2. Germline V gene lookup returns CDR1 SGHNT and CDR2 YYREEE (reference sequence). The V segment lost 4 bases and the J segment 4 bases; nucleotides outside the gene matches: 11. The CDR3 extends over 15 amino acids. This CDR3 reads CASSQGGLGVYEQYF. CDR3 coding DNA: TGTGCCAGCAGCCAAGGAGGACTAGGAGTGTACGAGCAGTACTTC.

The chain carries TRBV24-1 and TRBJ2-5; 9 bases fit TRBD1. CDR1 KGHDR and CDR2 SFDVKD come from the germline V gene. The CDR3 runs 16 residues. The trim removed 0 bases at V and 3 bases at J, leaving 4 bases unmatched. CDR3 DNA: TGTGCCACCAGTGATTTGGGACAGGGGAGGGAAGAGACCCAGTACTTC. Its translation: CATSDLGQGREETQYF.

V is TRBV2 and J is TRBJ2-7, with 7 bases identical to TRBD1. Trimming removed 0 bases from V and 2 bases from J; junction bases left unmatched: 4. Per germline, CDR1 SNHLY and CDR2 FYNNEI. CDR3 length: 15 amino acids. In DNA, the CDR3 is TGTGCCAGCAGTGAAGCGACAGGGTTGGCCTACGAGCAGTACTTC. Its translation: CASSEATGLAYEQYF.

This clone was recorded only once. This chain uses TRBV5-4 with TRBJ2-4; a possible D gene is TRBD1 (5 bases). There are 15 residues in the CDR3. Between the trimmed V and J ends, which lost 0 bases and 0 bases, there was a span of 7 bases. Germline-derived CDR1 and CDR2 are SGHNT and YYREEE (reference sequence). The DNA for the CDR3 is TGTGCCAGCAGCTTGGAGGGGCGAGCCAAAAACATTCAGTACTTC. It encodes CASSLEGRAKNIQYF. The whole variable domain, remainder taken from reference TRBV5-4 and TRBJ2-4, is ETGVTQSPTHLIKTRGQQVTLRCSSQSGHNTVSWYQQALGQGPQFIFQYYREEENGRGNFPPRFSGLQFPNYSSELNVNALELDDSALYLCASSLEGRAKNIQYFGAGTRLSVL.

The rearrangement uses TRBV23-1 and TRBJ1-1; D is unclear. TRBV23-1 is an ORF, and what it does is uncertain. Trimming removed 8 bases at V and 11 bases at J, with 12 bases between. The length of the CDR3 is 10 residues. CDR3 nucleotide sequence: TGCGCCAGCCCCCGTTCGGGGGCTTTCTTT. The encoded protein is CASPRSGAFF.

This chain links TRBV5-1 with TRBJ2-3, with TRBD2 matching 9 bases. Germline CDR1 and CDR2: SGHRS and YFSETQ. CDR3 size: 14 residues. V was pared by 5 bases and J by 1 base, with 2 bases of the junction left unmatched. DNA of the CDR3: TGCGCCAGCAGGCTAGCGGGGCGCACAGATACGCAGTATTTT. Translated, it gives CASRLAGRTDTQYF.

For the CDR3, the DNA is TGTGCCAGCAGCCCCCGGGGGACAGCAAACAATGAGCAGTTCTTC. It specifies CASSPRGTANNEQFF. The chain uses TRBV7-3 and TRBJ2-1; tentative D call: TRBD1 (7 bases). Germline CDR1 is SGHTA and CDR2 is FQGTGA. V lost 5 bases and J lost 5, with 16 bases in between. The CDR3 runs to 15 residues.

The chain links TRBV9 to TRBJ2-7, with 8 bases aligning to TRBD1. V shed 0 bases and J 13 bases; nucleotides not matched to a gene: 9. Per germline, CDR1 SGDLS and CDR2 YYNGEE. This CDR3 comprises 13 residues. The CDR3 DNA is TGTGCCAGCAGCGTAGGACGGACAGGGTTAGCTTACTTC. This gives the protein CASSVGRTGLAYF.